The 20 T cell receptor beta chains in this list originate from one sample, sequenced in a study of CD8 T cells in ankylosing spondylitis. MiXCR, run by TCRdb on the 5' RACE reads, gives a single entry per CDR3 protein. Of some 140,000 distinct CDR3 sequences listed, 7% to 8% were seen once; the top ten hold around 12%. Sequencing input: blood, either unsorted or a sorted T cell fraction (not recorded which). These receptors were taken from a female donor with ankylosing spondylitis or in good health (not recorded which).

This clonotype was seen at least ten times. The chain links TRBV6-2 or TRBV6-3 to TRBJ1-2, with 7 nucleotides matching TRBD1. The germline V gene encodes CDR1 MNHEY and CDR2 SVGEGT. This CDR3 is built from 11 residues. J was trimmed by 8 bases and V by 6 bases; bases with no gene match: 3. For the CDR3, the DNA is TGTGCCAGCAGGCGGACAGGAGGCTACACCTTC. It translates to CASRRTGGYTF.

The sample holds many counts of this clonotype. The gene calls are TRBV29-1 and TRBJ1-3; no reliable D call. Looked up from germline, CDR1 is SQVTM and CDR2 is ANQGSEA. This CDR3 is built from 14 residues. Trimming took 8 bases from V and 4 from J, leaving 18 bases between them. DNA of the CDR3: TGCAGCTACGTAGAACCGGACTTGGGAAACACCATATATTTT. This translates into CSYVEPDLGNTIYF.

This clonotype was recorded many times. This rearrangement joins TRBV3-1 to TRBJ2-5, with a weak D call TRBD2 (5 bases). V lost 5 bases and J 8 bases, leaving 12 bases between the germline ends. CDR1 is LGHDT, CDR2 YNNKEL, per germline (reference sequence). CDR3 length equals 12 residues. The CDR3 DNA is TGTGCCAGCAGCGCGGCGGGTAGTACCCAGTACTTC. Residues: CASSAAGSTQYF.

There are a few counts of this clonotype. V is TRBV29-1 and J is TRBJ1-2, with D uncertain. Between the trimmed V and J ends, which lost 3 bases and 3 bases, there was a span of 11 bases. This CDR3 has 13 residues. Germline V gene lookup returns CDR1 SQVTM and CDR2 ANQGSEA. CDR3 sequence (DNA): TGCAGCGTTGATCCGGCGGCAGACTATGGCTACACCTTC. It specifies CSVDPAADYGYTF.

This clonotype occurred many times. The V gene is TRBV28, the J gene TRBJ1-2; a weak D match, TRBD1 (6 bases). Per germline, CDR1 MDHEN and CDR2 SYDVKM. Between the trimmed V and J ends, which lost 10 bases and 0 bases, there was a span of 9 bases. The CDR3 sequence is 12 residues long. CDR3 sequence: CATGDPNYGYTF. The CDR3 DNA reads TGTGCCACAGGGGACCCTAACTATGGCTACACCTTC.

J is TRBJ2-7 and V is TRBV18, with 8 bases that match TRBD1. Germline assignment: CDR1 KGHSH and CDR2 LQKENI. This CDR3 comprises 14 residues. The V segment lost 8 bases and the J segment 4 bases; nucleotides outside the gene matches: 10. The CDR3: CASAPGQAEYEQYF. CDR3 nucleotide sequence: TGTGCCAGCGCCCCGGGACAGGCGGAATACGAGCAGTACTTC.

This clonotype was counted many times. This chain joins TRBV6-1 and TRBJ1-4; D remains unclear. V was pared by 7 bases and J by 5 bases, with 14 bases between. The CDR3 extends over 14 amino acids. Germline-derived CDR1 and CDR2 are MNHNS and SASEGT. CDR3 DNA sequence: TGTGCCAGCACCCTACCAGCCCCAAATGAAAAACTGTTTTTT. Its protein product is CASTLPAPNEKLFF.

J is TRBJ1-5 and V is TRBV9; D is undetermined. With 2 bases removed from V and 3 bases from J, the gap between germline ends came to 6 bases. The V gene's germline CDR1 is SGDLS and CDR2 YYNGEE. This CDR3 comprises 13 residues. CDR3 sequence (DNA): TGTGCCAGCAGCGTTCAGGCCAATCAGCCCCAGCATTTT. As protein: CASSVQANQPQHF.

This clonotype was picked up many times. As DNA, the CDR3 is TGTGCCAGCAGCTTGGATACAGCGAGTTACAATTCACCCCTCCACTTT. Its translation is CASSLDTASYNSPLHF. The chain recombines TRBV5-6 with TRBJ1-6; D remains ambiguous. Trimming took off 0 bases at V and 7 bases at J, with 14 bases between the two ends. Germline V gives CDR1 SGHDT, CDR2 YYEEEE. The CDR3 sequence is 16 residues long. Drawing the rest from reference TRBV5-6 and TRBJ1-6, the complete variable domain is DAGVTQSPTHLIKTRGQQVTLRCSPKSGHDTVSWYQQALGQGPQFIFQYYEEEERQRGNFPDRFSGHQFPNYSSELNVNALLLGDSALYLCASSLDTASYNSPLHFGNGTRLTVT.

This clonotype was seen only once. The genes are TRBV9 and TRBJ1-2, with D unclear. The CDR3 is 15 residues long. Germline V CDR1 and CDR2: SGDLS, YYNGEE. V was shortened by 0 bases and J by 0 bases, with 9 bases between the two germline ends. DNA for the CDR3: TGTGCCAGCAGCGTAGAGTCAGTCGCTAACTATGGCTACACCTTC. Its translation: CASSVESVANYGYTF.

A remark on this clonotype: A much bigger clone sits one base away, suggesting this may be a read error. V usage is TRBV7-2 and J usage is TRBJ1-5; D unclear. The V gene's germline CDR1 is SGHTA and CDR2 FQGNSA. V lost 1 base and J lost 6, with 4 bases in between. CDR3 length: 12 residues. The CDR3 DNA follows: TGTGCCAGCAGCTTAGACAGTCAGCCCCAGCATTTT. This encodes CASSLDSQPQHF.

This clonotype was recorded many times. The chain has TRBV3-1 and TRBJ2-7; D uncertain. The germline V gene encodes CDR1 LGHDT and CDR2 YNNKEL (reference sequence). Trimming took 1 base from V and 0 from J, leaving 7 bases between them. The CDR3 loop spans 14 amino acids. This CDR3 reads CASSQGSASYEQYF. The CDR3 nucleotides read TGTGCCAGCAGCCAAGGGTCAGCCTCCTACGAGCAGTACTTC.

This clonotype was detected ten times or more. The chain employs TRBV6-2 or TRBV6-3 and TRBJ2-7, with no clear D. V lost 2 bases, J lost 5 bases, and 1 base lay in between. The CDR3 has 10 residues. Germline values: CDR1 MNHEY, CDR2 SVGEGT. In DNA form, the CDR3 reads TGTGCCAGCAGTTACAACGAGCAGTACTTC. Encoded protein: CASSYNEQYF.

V gene TRBV7-9 combines with J gene TRBJ2-1; 7 bases are shared with TRBD1. V trimming: 3 bases; J trimming: 8 bases; junction bases outside the gene matches: 16. Germline values: CDR1 SEHNR, CDR2 FQNEAQ (reference sequence). CDR3 size: 17 residues. This chain's CDR3 is CASSLNLFLGDSHEQFF. The CDR3 DNA is TGTGCCAGCAGCTTGAATCTGTTTCTGGGGGACAGCCATGAGCAGTTCTTC.

This clonotype was picked up many times. This rearrangement joins TRBV4-2 to TRBJ1-5, with unresolved D. Germline CDR1 and CDR2: LGHNA and YNFKEQ. V shed 0 bases and J shed 4 bases, with 10 bases lying between them. The CDR3 runs 15 residues. The CDR3 here is CASSQDPYENQPQHF. CDR3 coding DNA: TGTGCCAGCAGCCAAGACCCGTACGAAAATCAGCCCCAGCATTTT.

This clonotype was seen at least ten times. V is TRBV12-3 or TRBV12-4 and J is TRBJ2-2; tentatively, D is TRBD1 or TRBD2 (5 bases each). V gave up 11 bases and J gave up 5 bases, with 15 bases separating them. The CDR3 length is 13 residues. DNA for the CDR3: TGTGCCGTTAAGTCGGGGCCAACCGGGGAGCTGTTTTTT. Encoded protein: CAVKSGPTGELFF.

There are many counts of this clonotype. The rearrangement uses TRBV2 and TRBJ2-5, with D perhaps matching TRBD2 (6 bases). The germline gives CDR1 SNHLY, CDR2 FYNNEI. The CDR3 has 13 amino acids. The V gene lost 6 bases and the J gene lost 3 bases, with 11 bases spanning the gap. The CDR3 reads CASRREQKETQYF. The CDR3 bases are TGTGCCAGCAGACGGGAGCAAAAAGAGACCCAGTACTTC.

This clonotype was observed many times. This chain joins TRBV4-2 and TRBJ2-5; TRBD1 matches 10 bases. Germline V gives CDR1 LGHNA, CDR2 YNFKEQ. V trimming: 3 bases; J trimming: 3 bases; junction bases outside the gene matches: 7. This CDR3 has 16 amino acids. The CDR3: CASSQDGQGVEETQYF. The CDR3 DNA reads as TGTGCCAGCAGCCAGGATGGACAGGGGGTAGAAGAGACCCAGTACTTC.

This clonotype showed up many times. The chain has TRBV12-3 or TRBV12-4 and TRBJ1-5, with D perhaps matching TRBD1 (5 bases). The CDR3 extends over 17 amino acids. Trimming left V 4 bases short and J 4 bases short, with 20 bases between. The CDR3 spells CASSSTRDVGGNQPQHF. The CDR3 nucleotides are TGTGCCAGCAGTTCGACAAGGGACGTTGGAGGAAATCAGCCCCAGCATTTT.

The genes are TRBV29-1 and TRBJ2-5; D remains ambiguous. Germline loops: CDR1 SQVTM, CDR2 ANQGSEA. Trimming took 4 bases from V and 4 from J, leaving 10 bases between them. This CDR3 is built from 12 residues. The CDR3 DNA reads as TGCAGCGTTGGTGTGACACTAGAGACCCAGTACTTC. Translation: CSVGVTLETQYF. The variable domain in full, with the rest retrieved from reference TRBV29-1 and TRBJ2-5, is SAVISQKPSRDICQRGTSLTIQCQVDSQVTMMFWYRQQPGQSLTLIATANQGSEATYESGFVIDKFPISRPNLTFSTLTVSNMSPEDSSIYLCSVGVTLETQYFGPGTRLLVL.